This is a list of T cell receptor beta chains from one sample in a study of blood T cell repertoires in COVID-19. Clones were read by immunoSEQ multiplex PCR, and TCRdb kept only the in-frame ones, dropping some. There are approximately 300,000 clones in the sample; just over 85% occur only once, and less than 4.5% lies in the top ten. Material: PBMCs or T cells enriched from blood (not recorded which). These receptors came from a man in his thirties or forties who had recovered from COVID-19. Each CDR3 is given with its conserved first and last residue. Each record gives: V gene, D gene, clone size, J gene, CDR3 DNA, CDR3 protein. D genes are given only for firm matches. Clone size is shown for a subset of rows, as once, few, many or a class of expanded clone.

>TRBV12-3/TRBV12-4|NA|NA|TRBJ2-3
TGTGCCAGCAGTTTCGCAGATACGCAGTATTTT
CASSFADTQYF
>TRBV6-5|NA|NA|TRBJ2-2
TGTGCCAGTTGGTGGAGTGTTTCGAACACCGGGGAGCTGTTTTTT
CASWWSVSNTGELFF
>TRBV7-8|NA|NA|TRBJ2-7
TGTGCCAGCAGCCCGAGTCGATCCTACGAGCAGTACTTC
CASSPSRSYEQYF
>TRBV10-3|TRBD1|NA|TRBJ1-1
TGTGCCATCAGTGAGCCGACAGGGAGCACTGAAGCTTTCTTT
CAISEPTGSTEAFF
>TRBV5-1|TRBD2|NA|TRBJ2-7
TGCGCCAGCAGCTCCGGGATAGCGGGAGGGAACTCCTACGAGCAGTACTTC
CASSSGIAGGNSYEQYF
>TRBV30|NA|NA|TRBJ1-2
TGTGCCTGGAGTGTAGGTGAAGGGGGCTATGGCTACACCTTC
CAWSVGEGGYGYTF
>TRBV7-8|NA|NA|TRBJ2-3
TGTGCCAGCACGAAGAGGGCTCCCCCAGATACGCAGTATTTT
CASTKRAPPDTQYF
>TRBV7-6|NA|NA|TRBJ2-7
TGTGCCAGCAGCTTAGCGCGGGGATCCTACGAGCAGTACTTC
CASSLARGSYEQYF
>TRBV19|NA|NA|TRBJ2-2
TGTGCCAGTAGTATCTGGAGGACCAGCCCCGGGGAGCTGTTTTTT
CASSIWRTSPGELFF
>TRBV9|NA|NA|TRBJ2-7
TGTGCCAGCAGCGGAGGGGGGGGCTTAAGCTCCTACGAGCAGTACTTC
CASSGGGGLSSYEQYF
>TRBV24-1|NA|NA|TRBJ2-4
TGTGCCACCCCTCTGTGGGACATCCCATATGTTCAGTACTTC
CATPLWDIPYVQYF
>TRBV28|TRBD1|NA|TRBJ2-7
TGTGCCAGCACCCTAGCCGGGACAGGGCTCTACGAGCAGTACTTC
CASTLAGTGLYEQYF
>TRBV7-9|NA|NA|TRBJ1-4
TGTGCCAGCAGCTCGGGTTCGACTAATGAAAAACTGTTTTTT
CASSSGSTNEKLFF
>TRBV6-1|TRBD1|NA|TRBJ1-2
TGTGCCAGCAGTGACAGACAGGGCGGTTTCTATGGCTACACCTTC
CASSDRQGGFYGYTF
>TRBV5-1|NA|NA|TRBJ2-1
TGCGCCAGCAGCTTGAGTGGGGCGGGGCCCTACAATGAGCAGTTCTTC
CASSLSGAGPYNEQFF
>TRBV5-1|NA|NA|TRBJ2-5
TGCGCCAGCAGCTTGGCCGGGGTCGAGACCCAGTACTTC
CASSLAGVETQYF
>TRBV18|TRBD1|NA|TRBJ2-4
TGTGCCAGCTCATCGGGACAGGGGGCCAAAAACATTCAGTACTTC
CASSSGQGAKNIQYF
>TRBV18|TRBD1|NA|TRBJ2-6
TGTGCCAGCTCACCTGCGACAGGGGAGGCCAACGTCCTGACTTTC
CASSPATGEANVLTF
>TRBV5-5|TRBD1|NA|TRBJ1-2
TGTGCCAGCAGCTTGATACCAGGACAGGGGGCGCACTATGGCTACACCTTC
CASSLIPGQGAHYGYTF
>TRBV7-8|NA|NA|TRBJ2-3
TGTGCCAGCAGCCTGCCTCGGCTAGAGCCTTCTGCTACGCAGTATTTT
CASSLPRLEPSATQYF
>TRBV6-5|TRBD2|NA|TRBJ2-3
TGTGCCAGCAATCCGGGACTAGCGGCGTCAGATACGCAGTATTTT
CASNPGLAASDTQYF
>TRBV19|NA|NA|TRBJ1-2
TGTGCCAGTATACAGGGCAGGAACTATGGCTACACCTTC
CASIQGRNYGYTF
>TRBV28|TRBD1|NA|TRBJ1-4
TGTGCCAGCAGTCTCCTAGGGACAGGGACGGGTGAAAAACTGTTTTTT
CASSLLGTGTGEKLFF
>TRBV28|TRBD2|NA|TRBJ2-3
TGTGCCAGCAGTCTTAGTCTAGCGGGGGCGATATTTTTT
CASSLSLAGAIFF
>TRBV3-1/TRBV3-2|NA|once|TRBJ1-3
TGTGCCAGCAGCCGGGAGGGTGCTGGAAACACCATATATTTT
CASSREGAGNTIYF
>TRBV13|NA|NA|TRBJ1-1
TGTGCCAGCAGCTTAGTAGGGGATCCCACTGAAGCTTTCTTT
CASSLVGDPTEAFF
>TRBV14|NA|NA|TRBJ1-1
TGTGCCAGCAGCCAATGGGGGGGGGCTGAAGCTTTCTTT
CASSQWGGAEAFF